This T cell receptor (beta chain) was profiled in a study of PD-1 blockade in classical Hodgkin lymphoma. Study results and limitations: Repertoires differed for reasons still undefined, possibly disease activity or prior therapy. After ASCT, patients who started nivolumab under 1 year later were excluded. Before treatment, TCR diversity in newly diagnosed patients was reportedly lower than in healthy donors.

Libraries were prepared by immunoSEQ multiplex PCR; TCRdb keeps only in-frame clonotypes and omits some of them. The sample shows over 15,000 clones, less than 75% of them seen only once. A note on this clone: The antigen is not known.

Specified time point: cycle 4 day 1 (C4D1), after less than 7 weeks of nivolumab. No patient escaped relapse after autologous stem cell transplantation, and brentuximab vedotin exposure varied. This clonotype was obtained from a human donor with classical Hodgkin lymphoma. The material sequenced was peripheral blood mononuclear cells (PBMCs), taken before the fourth cycle of nivolumab.

CDR3 sequence reads: CASSVGTPSYNEQFF. The DNA of the CDR3 is TGTGCCAGCAGCGTAGGGACACCCTCCTACAATGAGCAGTTCTTC. The chain carries TRBV9 and TRBJ2-1; possible D gene TRBD1, 5 bases. Germline lookup yields CDR1 SGDLS and CDR2 YYNGEE. This CDR3 contains 15 residues. Trimming cost V 0 bases and J 0 bases, with 7 bases left between them.